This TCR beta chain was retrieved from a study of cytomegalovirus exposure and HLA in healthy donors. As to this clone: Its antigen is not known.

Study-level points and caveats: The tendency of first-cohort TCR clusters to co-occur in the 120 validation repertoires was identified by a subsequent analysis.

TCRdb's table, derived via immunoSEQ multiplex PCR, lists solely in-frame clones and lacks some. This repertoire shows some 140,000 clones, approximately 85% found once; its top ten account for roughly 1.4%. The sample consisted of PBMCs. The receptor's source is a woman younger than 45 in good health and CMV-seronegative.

CDR3 DNA sequence: TGTGCCAGCAGCTTGGAGAATCAAGCGGGGCACGGGGAGCTGTTTTTT. This codes for CASSLENQAGHGELFF. V usage is TRBV5-6 and J usage is TRBJ2-2; 7 nucleotides agree with TRBD2. After removal of 0 bases from V and 7 bases from J, the junction contained 9 bases not matched to a gene. The V gene's germline CDR1 is SGHDT and CDR2 YYEEEE. CDR3 size: 16 residues.